The present T cell receptor (beta chain) was sequenced within a study of PD-1 blockade in classical Hodgkin lymphoma. Notes on the study in general: Complete responders started with a diversity level that resembled newly diagnosed patients at baseline. Lower baseline TCR diversity was reported for newly diagnosed patients than for healthy donors. There remain no defined causes for the repertoire differences, which possibly reflect disease activity or prior therapy.

TCRdb's table, derived via immunoSEQ multiplex PCR, lists solely in-frame clones and lacks some. Here the sample spans about 30,000 clones, about 88% being singletons. The CDR3 runs to 14 residues. V was pared by 3 bases and J by 8 bases, with 6 bases of the junction left unmatched. Germline CDR1 is SGHRS and CDR2 is YFSETQ. Note on this clone: The target antigen is unknown.

Described time point: cycle 4 day 1 (C4D1), after 5 to 7 weeks of nivolumab. All patients relapsed after autologous stem cell transplantation, and brentuximab vedotin exposure varied. Negative selection with magnetic separation was used to purify CD4+ T cells from thawed PBMCs. The sample here was CD4+ T cells from blood, taken before the fourth cycle of nivolumab. This rearrangement joins TRBV5-1 to TRBJ1-1; 11 bases align to TRBD1. This clonotype originated in a human donor with classical Hodgkin lymphoma. CDR3 sequence: CASSWRGQGEEAFF. The CDR3 region has the DNA TGCGCCAGCAGCTGGAGGGGACAGGGGGAGGAAGCTTTCTTT.